This T cell receptor beta chain was obtained from a study of cytotoxic CD8 clonotypes in ibrutinib-treated CLL. Turning to the study itself: For this cohort, patients were about a dozen relapsed/refractory and under 16 treatment-naive, while under 18 were IGHV unmutated. Findings and caveats of the study: Different sampling times were used for sustained-remission and progressing patients. On treatment, the uncommon public clonotypes contracted or remained stable.

Repertoires were generated with immunoSEQ multiplex PCR, while TCRdb's copy carries only in-frame clones and drops some. Of over 250,000 clones listed, about 72% are singletons. Remarks on this clone: As yet, its antigen is unknown.

This CDR3 is built from 15 residues. Germline V gives CDR1 MGHRA, CDR2 YSYEKL. Trimming took 1 base from V and 4 from J, leaving 14 bases between them. The clonotype was recovered from a human donor with chronic lymphocytic leukemia. The chain has TRBV4-1 and TRBJ2-7; possible D gene TRBD1, 5 bases. This material consisted of PBMCs, taken at disease progression, from a patient treated with ibrutinib. CDR3: CASSQAWTLPYEQYF. DNA of the CDR3: TGCGCCAGCAGCCAAGCCTGGACATTGCCTTACGAGCAGTACTTC.